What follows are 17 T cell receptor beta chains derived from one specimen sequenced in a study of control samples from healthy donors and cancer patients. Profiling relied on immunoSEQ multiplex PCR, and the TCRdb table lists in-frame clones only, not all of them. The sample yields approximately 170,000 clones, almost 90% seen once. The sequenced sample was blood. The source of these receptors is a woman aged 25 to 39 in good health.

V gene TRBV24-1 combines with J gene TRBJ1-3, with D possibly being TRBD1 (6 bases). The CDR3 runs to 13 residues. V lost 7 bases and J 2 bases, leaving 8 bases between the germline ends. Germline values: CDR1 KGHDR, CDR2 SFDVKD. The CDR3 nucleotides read TGTGCCACCAGGGACAGCCCTGGAAACACCATATATTTT. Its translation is CATRDSPGNTIYF.

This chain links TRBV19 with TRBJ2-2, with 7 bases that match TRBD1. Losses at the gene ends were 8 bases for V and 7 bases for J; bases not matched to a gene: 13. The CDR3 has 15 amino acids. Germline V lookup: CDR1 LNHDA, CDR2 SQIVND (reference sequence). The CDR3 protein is CASGARARGFGELFF. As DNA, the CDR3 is TGTGCCAGTGGGGCCCGGGCCAGGGGGTTCGGGGAGCTGTTTTTT.

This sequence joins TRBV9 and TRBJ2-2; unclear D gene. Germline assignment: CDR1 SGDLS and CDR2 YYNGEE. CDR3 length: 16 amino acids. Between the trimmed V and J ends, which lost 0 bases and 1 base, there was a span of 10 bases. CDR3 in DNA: TGTGCCAGCAGCGTAGGAAGTAGATTGAACACCGGGGAGCTGTTTTTT. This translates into CASSVGSRLNTGELFF.

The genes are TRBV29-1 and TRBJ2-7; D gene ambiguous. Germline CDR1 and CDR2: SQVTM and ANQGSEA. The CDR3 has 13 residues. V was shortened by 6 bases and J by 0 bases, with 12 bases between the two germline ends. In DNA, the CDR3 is TGCAGCGTCAATAAGGGCCTCTCCTACGAGCAGTACTTC. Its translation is CSVNKGLSYEQYF.

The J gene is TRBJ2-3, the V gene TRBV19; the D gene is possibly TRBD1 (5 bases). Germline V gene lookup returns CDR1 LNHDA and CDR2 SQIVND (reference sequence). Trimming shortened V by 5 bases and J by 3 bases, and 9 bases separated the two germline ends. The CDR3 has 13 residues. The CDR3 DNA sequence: TGTGCCAGTAGTCCAGGGCGGACAGATACGCAGTATTTT. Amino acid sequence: CASSPGRTDTQYF.

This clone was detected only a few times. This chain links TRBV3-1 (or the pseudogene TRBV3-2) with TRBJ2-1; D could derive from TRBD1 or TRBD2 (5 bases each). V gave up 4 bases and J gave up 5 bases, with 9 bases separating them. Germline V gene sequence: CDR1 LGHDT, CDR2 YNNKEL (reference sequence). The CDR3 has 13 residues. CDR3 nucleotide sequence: TGTGCCAGCAGCCGGCGAGGGGACAATGAGCAGTTCTTC. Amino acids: CASSRRGDNEQFF.

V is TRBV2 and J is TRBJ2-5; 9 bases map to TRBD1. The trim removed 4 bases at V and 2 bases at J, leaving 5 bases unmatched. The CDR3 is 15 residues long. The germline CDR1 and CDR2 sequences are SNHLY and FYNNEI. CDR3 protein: CASSVWGTGQETQYF. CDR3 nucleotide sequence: TGTGCCAGCAGTGTATGGGGGACAGGGCAAGAGACCCAGTACTTC.

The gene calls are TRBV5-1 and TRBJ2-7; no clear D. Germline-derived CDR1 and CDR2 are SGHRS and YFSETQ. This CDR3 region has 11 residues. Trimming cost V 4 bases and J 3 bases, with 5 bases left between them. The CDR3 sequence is CASSQDYEQYF. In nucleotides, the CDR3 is TGCGCCAGCAGCCAGGACTACGAGCAGTACTTC.

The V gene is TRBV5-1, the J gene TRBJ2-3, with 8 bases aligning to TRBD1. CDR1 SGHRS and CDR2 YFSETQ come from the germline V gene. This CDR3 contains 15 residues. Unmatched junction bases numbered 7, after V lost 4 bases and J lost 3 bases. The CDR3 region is CASSQRTGTTDTQYF. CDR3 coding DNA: TGCGCCAGCAGCCAAAGGACAGGGACTACAGATACGCAGTATTTT.

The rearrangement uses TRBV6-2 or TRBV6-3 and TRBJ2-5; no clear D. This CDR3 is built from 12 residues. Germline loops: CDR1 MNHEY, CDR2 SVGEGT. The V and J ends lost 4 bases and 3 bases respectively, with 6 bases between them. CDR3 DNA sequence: TGTGCCAGCAGTTTAAGGAAAGAGACCCAGTACTTC. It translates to CASSLRKETQYF.

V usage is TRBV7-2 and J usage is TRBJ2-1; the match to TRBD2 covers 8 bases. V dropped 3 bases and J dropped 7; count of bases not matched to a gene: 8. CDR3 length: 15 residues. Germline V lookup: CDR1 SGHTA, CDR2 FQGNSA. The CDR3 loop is CASSLGTSRVNEQFF. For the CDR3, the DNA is TGTGCCAGCAGCTTGGGGACTAGTCGGGTTAATGAGCAGTTCTTC.

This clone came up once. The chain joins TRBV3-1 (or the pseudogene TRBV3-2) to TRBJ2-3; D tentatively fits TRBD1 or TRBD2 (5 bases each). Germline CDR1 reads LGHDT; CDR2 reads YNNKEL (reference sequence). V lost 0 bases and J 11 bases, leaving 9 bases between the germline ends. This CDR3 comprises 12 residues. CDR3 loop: CASSQDGGKQYF. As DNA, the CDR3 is TGTGCCAGCAGCCAAGATGGGGGAAAGCAGTATTTT.

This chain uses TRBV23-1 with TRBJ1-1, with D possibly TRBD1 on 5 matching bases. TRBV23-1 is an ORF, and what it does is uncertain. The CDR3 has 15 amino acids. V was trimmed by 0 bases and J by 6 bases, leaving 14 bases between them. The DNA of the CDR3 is TGCGCCAGCAGTCAATCAGGTCGGGGCGGCGCTGAAGCTTTCTTT. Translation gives CASSQSGRGGAEAFF.

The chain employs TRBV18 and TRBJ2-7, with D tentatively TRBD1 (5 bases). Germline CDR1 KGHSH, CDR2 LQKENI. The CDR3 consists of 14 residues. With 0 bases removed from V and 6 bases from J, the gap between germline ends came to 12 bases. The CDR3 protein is CASSPPGQVFEQYF. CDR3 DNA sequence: TGTGCCAGCTCACCACCGGGGCAGGTTTTCGAGCAGTACTTC.

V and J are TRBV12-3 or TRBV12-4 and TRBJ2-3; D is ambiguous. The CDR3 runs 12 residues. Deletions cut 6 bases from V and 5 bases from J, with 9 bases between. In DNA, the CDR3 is TGTGCCAGCAGCCTCGGGTTAGATACGCAGTATTTT. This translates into CASSLGLDTQYF.

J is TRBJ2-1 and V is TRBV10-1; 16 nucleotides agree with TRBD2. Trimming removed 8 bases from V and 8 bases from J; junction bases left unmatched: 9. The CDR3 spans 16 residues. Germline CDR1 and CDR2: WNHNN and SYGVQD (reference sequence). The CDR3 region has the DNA TGCGCCAGCGGGACCGGGACTAGCGGGGGGGTTGATGAGCAGTTCTTC. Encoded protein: CASGTGTSGGVDEQFF.

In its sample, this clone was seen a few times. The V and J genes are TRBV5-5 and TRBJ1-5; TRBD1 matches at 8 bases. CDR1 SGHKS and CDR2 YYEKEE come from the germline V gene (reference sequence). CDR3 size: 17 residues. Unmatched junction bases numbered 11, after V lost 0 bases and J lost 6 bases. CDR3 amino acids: CASSLALTGGLIQPQHF. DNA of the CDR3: TGTGCCAGCAGCTTGGCCCTCACAGGGGGTTTAATTCAGCCCCAGCATTTT. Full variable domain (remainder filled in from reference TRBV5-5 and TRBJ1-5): DAGVTQSPTHLIKTRGQQVTLRCSPISGHKSVSWYQQVLGQGPQFIFQYYEKEERGRGNFPDRFSARQFPNYSSELNVNALLLGDSALYLCASSLALTGGLIQPQHFGDGTRLSIL.